The 21 T cell receptor beta chains reported below all come from one sample, sequenced in a study of blood T cell repertoires in COVID-19. Measured with immunoSEQ multiplex PCR; TCRdb has only the in-frame clones, and not every one. This sample has more than 150,000 clones, with around 80% found just once. Sequencing was carried out using peripheral blood. The source of these receptors is a woman aged 55-69 years with acute or convalescent COVID-19.

The chain links TRBV5-6 to TRBJ1-3; weak D call: TRBD1 (6 bases). CDR1 is SGHDT, CDR2 YYEEEE, per germline. This CDR3 is 16 amino acids long. V lost 2 bases and J lost 7, with 19 bases in between. The DNA for the CDR3 is TGTGCCAGCAGCTTATCGGGGGGGGCGCTTCGCAACACCATATATTTT. Residues: CASSLSGGALRNTIYF.

Written as DNA, the CDR3 is TGTGCCAGCAGTTACGTGGGACTTATGAACACTGAAGCTTTCTTT. Translation: CASSYVGLMNTEAFF. The chain couples TRBV6-2 or TRBV6-3 to TRBJ1-1; a weak D match, TRBD1 (5 bases). V was shortened by 2 bases and J by 0 bases, with 10 bases between the two germline ends. Germline CDR1 MNHEY, CDR2 SVGEGT. The CDR3 extends over 15 amino acids.

The chain is built from TRBV5-4 and TRBJ2-1, with D unresolved. V was shortened by 0 bases and J by 0 bases, with 7 bases between the two germline ends. This CDR3 has 15 residues. The germline V gene encodes CDR1 SGHNT and CDR2 YYREEE (reference sequence). This chain's CDR3 is CASSLVLSSYNEQFF. DNA for the CDR3: TGTGCCAGCAGCTTGGTGCTGAGCTCCTACAATGAGCAGTTCTTC.

This chain links TRBV11-3 with TRBJ2-1; TRBD1 matches 7 bases. This CDR3 comprises 18 residues. From germline, CDR1 is SGHNT and CDR2 YENEEA. Unmatched junction bases numbered 16, after V lost 3 bases and J lost 5 bases. Here the CDR3 DNA reads TGTGCCAGCAGCTTGGACAGGCTCAGGTGGGGACGGGACAATGAGCAGTTCTTC. Its protein is CASSLDRLRWGRDNEQFF. The full variable domain, rest sourced from reference TRBV11-3 and TRBJ2-1, is EAGVVQSPRYKIIEKKQPVAFWCNPISGHNTLYWYLQNLGQGPELLIRYENEEAVDDSQLPKDRFSAERLKGVDSTLKIQPAELGDSAVYLCASSLDRLRWGRDNEQFFGPGTRLTVL.

This chain connects TRBV24-1 to TRBJ2-7; a weak D match, TRBD2 (6 bases). Trimming shortened V by 4 bases and J by 0 bases, and 12 bases separated the two germline ends. CDR3 length: 15 residues. Germline CDR1 and CDR2: KGHDR and SFDVKD. This CDR3 is CATSEEGRISYEQYF. CDR3 coding DNA: TGTGCCACCAGTGAGGAGGGACGGATCTCCTACGAGCAGTACTTC.

This clone was recorded a few times. V gene TRBV4-3 combines with J gene TRBJ2-2; maybe TRBD1 (5 bases). Trimming removed 7 bases at V and 1 base at J, with 10 bases between. In germline, CDR1 is LGHNA, CDR2 YSLEER. CDR3 length: 14 residues. Here the CDR3 reads CASMGQVNTGELFF. The CDR3 nucleotides read TGCGCCAGCATGGGGCAGGTGAACACCGGGGAGCTGTTTTTT.

The rearrangement uses TRBV18 and TRBJ2-2, with D unresolved. The V gene lost 0 bases and the J gene lost 6 bases, with 8 bases spanning the gap. This CDR3 is built from 14 residues. Germline V gene sequence: CDR1 KGHSH, CDR2 LQKENI. The CDR3 reads CASSPPVEPGELFF. CDR3 nucleotide sequence: TGTGCCAGCTCACCACCCGTAGAACCCGGGGAGCTGTTTTTT.

V usage is TRBV5-1 and J usage is TRBJ1-1; 7 bases agree with TRBD1. CDR3 length equals 14 residues. With V trimmed by 4 bases and J by 5 bases, 8 bases remained unmatched. Germline values: CDR1 SGHRS, CDR2 YFSETQ. CDR3 coding DNA: TGCGCCAGCAGCACCCGTGGGGACAGTACTGAAGCTTTCTTT. Its translation: CASSTRGDSTEAFF. Complete variable domain (other parts from reference TRBV5-1 and TRBJ1-1): KAGVTQTPRYLIKTRGQQVTLSCSPISGHRSVSWYQQTPGQGLQFLFEYFSETQRNKGNFPGRFSGRQFSNSRSEMNVSTLELGDSALYLCASSTRGDSTEAFFGQGTRLTVV.

The V and J genes are TRBV7-2 and TRBJ1-6, with 9 bases that match TRBD1. Germline CDR1 is SGHTA and CDR2 is FQGNSA. The CDR3 length is 16 residues. V lost 1 base to trimming and J lost 10 bases; unmatched junction nucleotides: 8. The CDR3 protein is CASSLEGTGTRSPLHF. In nucleotides, the CDR3 is TGTGCCAGCAGCTTAGAAGGGACAGGGACCAGATCACCCCTCCACTTT. The complete variable domain, with remaining parts taken from reference TRBV7-2 and TRBJ1-6, reads GAGVSQSPSNKVTEKGKDVELRCDPISGHTALYWYRQSLGQGLEFLIYFQGNSAPDKSGLPSDRFSAERTGGSVSTLTIQRTQQEDSAVYLCASSLEGTGTRSPLHFGNGTRLTVT.

This clone was detected only a few times. The chain employs TRBV19 and TRBJ1-1, with TRBD1 as a possible D gene (6 bases). The CDR3 covers 18 residues. Germline assignment: CDR1 LNHDA and CDR2 SQIVND (reference sequence). V gave up 1 base and J gave up 1 base, with 19 bases separating them. The CDR3 spells CASSIGGRGVNGNTEAFF. DNA for the CDR3: TGTGCCAGTAGTATAGGGGGCAGGGGAGTGAATGGGAACACTGAAGCTTTCTTT.

V and J are TRBV5-1 and TRBJ1-6; TRBD1 matches 7 bases. The CDR3 totals 14 residues. The V gene end was trimmed by 1 base and the J gene end by 8 bases; junction bases not matched to a gene: 3. Per the germline V gene, CDR1 is SGHRS and CDR2 is YFSETQ. In DNA form, the CDR3 reads TGCGCCAGCAGCTTGACAGGGGTTGATTCACCCCTCCACTTT. Translation gives CASSLTGVDSPLHF.

This clone was observed a single time. The rearrangement joins TRBV7-9 to TRBJ1-2, with 8 bases that match TRBD1. From germline, CDR1 is SEHNR and CDR2 FQNEAQ (reference sequence). The ends lost 2 bases at V and 7 bases at J; junction bases unmatched: 6. This CDR3 spans 14 amino acids. This chain's CDR3 is CASSLNQGAGGYTF. The CDR3 DNA follows: TGTGCCAGCAGCTTAAACCAGGGGGCCGGTGGCTACACCTTC.

The V gene is TRBV9, the J gene TRBJ1-6; the D gene is possibly TRBD1 (6 bases). From germline, CDR1 is SGDLS and CDR2 YYNGEE. Deletions cut 8 bases from V and 5 bases from J, with 14 bases between. There are 14 residues in the CDR3. This CDR3 reads CARGGALNNSPLHF. Written as DNA, the CDR3 is TGTGCCAGAGGGGGGGCCCTTAATAATTCACCCCTCCACTTT. The whole variable domain, filled in from reference TRBV9 and TRBJ1-6, reads DSGVTQTPKHLITATGQRVTLRCSPRSGDLSVYWYQQSLDQGLQFLIQYYNGEERAKGNILERFSAQQFPDLHSELNLSSLELGDSALYFCARGGALNNSPLHFGNGTRLTVT.

This sequence joins TRBV5-1 and TRBJ1-1; a possible D gene is TRBD1 (5 bases). CDR1 is SGHRS and CDR2 is YFSETQ in the germline V gene. The CDR3 runs to 15 residues. Trimming took 3 bases from V and 1 from J, leaving 13 bases between them. Here the CDR3 DNA reads TGCGCCAGCAGCTCCGCTGGGGCGGCGAACACTGAAGCTTTCTTT. Residues: CASSSAGAANTEAFF.

The CDR3 loop is CASSILEHRSNQPQHF. In nucleotides, the CDR3 is TGTGCCAGTAGTATCTTGGAGCACAGGAGCAATCAGCCCCAGCATTTT. The chain joins TRBV19 to TRBJ1-5; weak D call: TRBD1 (5 bases). Germline CDR1 and CDR2: LNHDA and SQIVND (reference sequence). CDR3 length: 16 residues. V shed 3 bases and J shed 1 base, with 13 bases lying between them.

The CDR3 loop is CASSSMDSLLYGYTF. The CDR3 DNA reads TGTGCCAGTAGTTCCATGGACAGCTTGCTTTATGGCTACACCTTC. The chain links TRBV19 to TRBJ1-2; tentative D call: TRBD1 (6 bases). Germline CDR1 reads LNHDA; CDR2 reads SQIVND (reference sequence). Between the trimmed V and J ends, which lost 5 bases and 5 bases, there was a span of 18 bases. The CDR3 is 15 amino acids.

This clone was found a few times. The V call is TRBV11-2, the J call TRBJ2-7; maybe TRBD2 (5 bases). The V end was cut by 2 bases, the J end by 2 bases, with 16 bases between. CDR1 and CDR2 (germline): SGHAT, FQNNGV. There are 16 residues in the CDR3. The CDR3 region is CASSLRGFEGAYEQYF. The DNA of the CDR3 is TGTGCCAGCAGCTTACGGGGATTTGAGGGCGCCTACGAGCAGTACTTC.

The J gene is TRBJ1-1, the V gene TRBV28, with TRBD1 identical over 11 bases. V lost 3 bases and J lost 6; bases outside the gene matches: 6. This CDR3 is 15 amino acids long. Germline-derived CDR1 and CDR2 are MDHEN and SYDVKM. CDR3: CASSLTGTGGAEAFF. For the CDR3, the DNA is TGTGCCAGCAGTTTGACCGGGACAGGGGGGGCTGAAGCTTTCTTT.

This chain connects TRBV4-1 to TRBJ2-7; 9 positions match TRBD1. CDR1 is MGHRA, CDR2 YSYEKL, per germline. This CDR3 spans 14 amino acids. Unmatched junction bases numbered 2, after V lost 1 base and J lost 4 bases. CDR3 nucleotide sequence: TGCGCCAGCAGCCAAGGCGACAGGGGGTACGAGCAGTACTTC. This codes for CASSQGDRGYEQYF.

This clone is a singleton in its sample. This chain uses TRBV28 with TRBJ1-5, with a tentative D call TRBD1 (5 bases). This CDR3 has 16 amino acids. Per the germline V gene, CDR1 is MDHEN and CDR2 is SYDVKM. Trimming removed 2 bases at V and 6 bases at J, with 17 bases between. CDR3 sequence: CASSLGGRQGGQPQHF. The CDR3 DNA follows: TGTGCCAGCAGTTTAGGGGGGAGGCAGGGCGGTCAGCCCCAGCATTTT.

The chain employs TRBV28 and TRBJ1-2; no firm D call. The ends were cut back, 6 bases at V and 4 bases at J, with 15 bases in the middle. The CDR3 length is 14 residues. Germline values: CDR1 MDHEN, CDR2 SYDVKM. The CDR3 loop is CASSPRGDGYGYTF. The CDR3, as DNA: TGTGCCAGCAGCCCTCGGGGTGATGGCTATGGCTACACCTTC.